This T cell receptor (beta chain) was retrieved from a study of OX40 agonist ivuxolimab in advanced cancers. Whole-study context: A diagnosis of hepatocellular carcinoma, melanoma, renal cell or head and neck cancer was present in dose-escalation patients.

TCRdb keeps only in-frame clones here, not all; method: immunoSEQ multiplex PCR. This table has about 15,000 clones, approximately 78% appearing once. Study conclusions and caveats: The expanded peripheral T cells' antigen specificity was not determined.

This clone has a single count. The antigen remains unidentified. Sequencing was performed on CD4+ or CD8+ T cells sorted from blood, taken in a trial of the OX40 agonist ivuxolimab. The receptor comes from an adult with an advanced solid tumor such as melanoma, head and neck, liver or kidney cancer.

The CDR3 nucleotides are TGTGCCAGCAGACCCCTAGCGGGCTACTACAATGAGCAGTTCTTC. Translating it yields CASRPLAGYYNEQFF. This chain joins TRBV27 and TRBJ2-1; 8 bases align to TRBD2. The V and J ends lost 6 bases and 3 bases, in that order; junction bases with no gene match: 7. Per germline, CDR1 MNHEY and CDR2 SMNVEV (reference sequence). The CDR3 consists of 15 residues.